The next 28 T cell receptor beta chains were all read from a single sample in a study of spatial heterogeneity in lung cancer. TCRdb re-analysed the 5' RACE reads in MiXCR, keeping a single row per CDR3 protein. The sample gives about 45,000 distinct CDR3 sequences, over 6.5% of which show up once; about 39% is in the top ten. The time point is: sample taken at primary tumor resection. The sample here was PBMCs, taken at surgery. Every receptor here comes from a female donor with early-stage non-small cell lung cancer.

This clonotype has at least ten counts. As DNA, the CDR3 is TGTGCCAGCAGCTCTGACAGGGGAAAGACCCAGTACTTC. Its protein is CASSSDRGKTQYF. The chain employs TRBV7-6 and TRBJ2-5; 8 bases match TRBD1. The germline V gene encodes CDR1 SGHVS and CDR2 FNYEAQ. The CDR3 has 13 amino acids. J was trimmed by 6 bases and V by 4 bases; bases with no gene match: 4.

V is TRBV12-3 or TRBV12-4 and J is TRBJ2-2; 9 positions match TRBD2. With 3 bases clipped from V and 7 bases from J, the junction kept 12 bases outside the gene matches. The CDR3 runs to 17 residues. CDR3 sequence (DNA): TGTGCCAGCAGTTTCCTCAGCGGGGGGCGTTCTGGCGGGGAGCTGTTTTTT. Translating gives CASSFLSGGRSGGELFF.

This chain joins TRBV27 and TRBJ1-2, with 7 bases identical to TRBD1. Per the germline V gene, CDR1 is MNHEY and CDR2 is SMNVEV (reference sequence). After removal of 5 bases from V and 0 bases from J, the junction contained 9 bases not matched to a gene. The CDR3 covers 16 residues. This CDR3 is CASSAQQGRANYGYTF. The CDR3 bases are TGTGCCAGCAGTGCGCAACAGGGGCGAGCTAACTATGGCTACACCTTC.

This clonotype turned up a few times. The gene calls are TRBV6-6 and TRBJ1-2; D call uncertain. The V end was cut by 7 bases, the J end by 0 bases, with 18 bases between. This CDR3 comprises 16 residues. CDR1 and CDR2 (germline): MNHNY, SVGAGI (reference sequence). The CDR3 protein is CASTTLQAQANYGYTF. The CDR3 nucleotides read TGTGCCAGCACCACACTCCAAGCCCAAGCTAACTATGGCTACACCTTC.

The gene calls are TRBV30 and TRBJ1-2, with no clear D. V was shortened by 0 bases and J by 11 bases, with 10 bases between the two germline ends. Germline V gene lookup returns CDR1 GTSNPN and CDR2 SVGIG (reference sequence). This CDR3 is built from 11 residues. This CDR3 reads CAWSVPQRYTF. CDR3 DNA sequence: TGTGCCTGGAGTGTACCTCAGCGGTACACCTTC.

This clonotype was seen more than once but under ten times. The chain links TRBV20-1 to TRBJ1-2; 8 positions match TRBD1. J was trimmed by 6 bases and V by 4 bases; bases with no gene match: 7. Germline assignment: CDR1 DFQATT and CDR2 SNEGSKA (reference sequence). The CDR3 is made up of 13 amino acids. As DNA, the CDR3 is TGCAGTGCTACCCTCCCGGGACAGGATGGCTACACCTTC. This translates into CSATLPGQDGYTF.

The chain is built from TRBV28 and TRBJ2-7; TRBD1 matches 10 bases. V gave up 5 bases and J gave up 3 bases; unmatched junction bases: 7. Germline V gives CDR1 MDHEN, CDR2 SYDVKM. The CDR3 length is 15 residues. The CDR3: CASSAQDRGDYEQYF. Written as DNA, the CDR3 is TGTGCCAGCAGTGCCCAGGACAGGGGGGACTACGAGCAGTACTTC.

This clonotype was counted many times. The chain uses TRBV29-1 and TRBJ2-1; D call uncertain. V lost 3 bases, J lost 2 bases, and 11 bases lay in between. This CDR3 has 14 residues. CDR1 and CDR2 (germline): SQVTM, ANQGSEA. The CDR3 loop reads CSVDSVFPYNEQFF. In DNA form, the CDR3 reads TGCAGCGTTGATTCAGTTTTTCCCTACAATGAGCAGTTCTTC.

This clonotype has at least ten counts. V and J are TRBV11-2 and TRBJ2-4, with D perhaps TRBD2 (5 bases). The CDR3 runs to 16 residues. Germline assignment: CDR1 SGHAT and CDR2 FQNNGV. Trimming shortened V by 4 bases and J by 3 bases, and 16 bases separated the two germline ends. CDR3 sequence: CASSSTGLRIKNIQYF. The CDR3 DNA is TGTGCCAGCAGCTCAACGGGGTTGAGAATCAAAAACATTCAGTACTTC.

This clonotype was seen at least ten times. The chain recombines TRBV20-1 with TRBJ1-1, with D unresolved. The CDR3 spans 13 residues. Germline V gene lookup returns CDR1 DFQATT and CDR2 SNEGSKA (reference sequence). Trimming cost V 3 bases and J 2 bases, with 10 bases left between them. This CDR3 is CSASQPLNTEAFF. CDR3 nucleotides: TGCAGTGCTAGTCAACCGCTTAACACTGAAGCTTTCTTT.

This clonotype was recorded many times. The rearrangement joins TRBV21-1 to TRBJ2-2. TRBV21-1 is a pseudogene. The CDR3 is made up of 9 amino acids. The CDR3 sequence is CARTGELFF. CDR3 bases: TGTGCCAGGACGGGGGAGCTGTTTTTT.

This clonotype was found a few times. This chain joins TRBV5-5 and TRBJ2-7; 8 positions match TRBD1. Germline CDR1 reads SGHKS; CDR2 reads YYEKEE (reference sequence). J was trimmed by 3 bases and V by 2 bases; bases with no gene match: 4. The CDR3 is 14 amino acids. The CDR3 sequence is CASSLPTGGYEQYF. CDR3 nucleotides: TGTGCCAGCAGCTTACCCACAGGGGGCTACGAGCAGTACTTC.

This chain uses TRBV10-3 with TRBJ1-1; 11 bases are a match to TRBD1. J gave up 5 bases and V 7 bases, and 3 bases lay outside the gene matches. The germline V gene has CDR1 ENHRY and CDR2 SYGVKD. The CDR3 has 13 amino acids. The CDR3 region has the DNA TGTGCCATCATCGGGACAGGGGGAACTGAAGCTTTCTTT. Protein product: CAIIGTGGTEAFF.

This clonotype has a count of ten or more. The chain recombines TRBV3-1 with TRBJ2-2; the match to TRBD2 covers 8 bases. Unmatched junction bases numbered 2, after V lost 7 bases and J lost 4 bases. Germline V gene sequence: CDR1 LGHDT, CDR2 YNNKEL (reference sequence). CDR3 length: 13 residues. The CDR3 DNA is TGTGCCAGCAAGCGGGGGCCCACCGGGGAGCTGTTTTTT. It yields the protein CASKRGPTGELFF.

This clonotype was counted many times. This sequence joins TRBV24-1 and TRBJ2-7; TRBD2 aligns across 8 bases. The CDR3 is 14 residues long. J gave up 0 bases and V 3 bases, and 0 bases lay outside the gene matches. CDR1 is KGHDR and CDR2 is SFDVKD in the germline V gene. CDR3 sequence reads: CATSDSGGSYEQYF. The DNA of the CDR3 is TGTGCCACCAGTGATAGCGGGGGCTCCTACGAGCAGTACTTC.

V usage is TRBV12-3 or TRBV12-4 and J usage is TRBJ1-1; TRBD1 matches at 9 bases. V trimming: 9 bases; J trimming: 7 bases; junction bases outside the gene matches: 12. The CDR3 is 14 residues long. CDR3 DNA: TGTGCCAGTGGAAGCTCCACAGGGGGCGGTGAAGCTTTCTTT. The encoded protein is CASGSSTGGGEAFF.

This chain uses TRBV10-3 with TRBJ2-2; a weak D match, TRBD2 (6 bases). From germline, CDR1 is ENHRY and CDR2 SYGVKD. V was cut by 10 bases and J by 7 bases, with 19 bases left in between. The CDR3 is 14 amino acids. DNA for the CDR3: TGTGCCACCCGGGGGTCCGGGTTCGACGGGGAGCTGTTTTTT. Translation gives CATRGSGFDGELFF.

The rearrangement links TRBV20-1 to TRBJ2-5; 9 bases line up with TRBD2. The V gene end was trimmed by 6 bases and the J gene end by 2 bases; junction bases not matched to a gene: 10. CDR3 length: 15 amino acids. Germline values: CDR1 DFQATT, CDR2 SNEGSKA (reference sequence). The CDR3 nucleotides are TGCAGTGCCCCAGCTAGCGGGGCCAAACAAGAGACCCAGTACTTC. Translation gives CSAPASGAKQETQYF.

This clonotype was counted between two and nine times. J is TRBJ1-2 and V is TRBV13, with a tentative D call TRBD1 (5 bases). The CDR3 totals 12 residues. Germline CDR1 is PRHDT and CDR2 is FYEKMQ (reference sequence). V was cut by 4 bases and J by 4 bases, with 7 bases left in between. CDR3 amino acids: CASSSRVYGYTF. CDR3 DNA: TGTGCCAGCAGCTCCAGGGTCTATGGCTACACCTTC.

On this clonotype itself: A read error is possible here, since a much larger clone lies one base away. The chain joins TRBV4-3 to TRBJ2-1; 8 bases agree with TRBD2. Germline lookup yields CDR1 LGHNA and CDR2 YSLEER. This CDR3 contains 15 residues. CDR3 nucleotides: TGCGCCAGCAGCCCAGCGGGGGACTCCTACAATGAGCAGCTCTTC. This translates into CASSPAGDSYNEQLF.

V and J are TRBV14 and TRBJ2-3; perhaps TRBD2 as D (6 bases). This CDR3 comprises 16 residues. Per the germline V gene, CDR1 is SGHDN and CDR2 is FVKESK. V was cut by 8 bases and J by 2 bases, with 20 bases left in between. In nucleotides, the CDR3 is TGTGCCAGCCGTCCTTGGGGCGGGGCAATCACAGATACGCAGTATTTT. Its translation is CASRPWGGAITDTQYF.

This clonotype has at least ten counts. The chain couples TRBV20-1 to TRBJ2-5; D is ambiguous. The V and J ends lost 5 bases and 10 bases respectively, with 17 bases between them. The CDR3 runs 12 residues. Germline V lookup: CDR1 DFQATT, CDR2 SNEGSKA (reference sequence). CDR3 nucleotides: TGCAGTGCTCCTCGGACCGCGTCAATCCAGTACTTC. Translation gives CSAPRTASIQYF.

The chain joins TRBV10-3 to TRBJ1-5; D remains ambiguous. Germline CDR1 reads ENHRY; CDR2 reads SYGVKD. V lost 3 bases, J lost 0 bases, and 6 bases lay in between. The CDR3 consists of 14 residues. The CDR3 region is CAISDEYSNQPQHF. The DNA for the CDR3 is TGTGCCATCAGTGATGAGTATAGCAATCAGCCCCAGCATTTT.

The chain carries TRBV9 and TRBJ2-1; the D is unclear. The germline V gene has CDR1 SGDLS and CDR2 YYNGEE. This CDR3 has 16 amino acids. Between the trimmed V and J ends, which lost 4 bases and 7 bases, there was a span of 21 bases. This CDR3 is CASSPYLQWATNEQFF. CDR3 DNA sequence: TGTGCCAGCAGCCCTTACCTCCAATGGGCAACAAATGAGCAGTTCTTC.

Ten or more counts support this clonotype. The chain recombines TRBV12-3 or TRBV12-4 with TRBJ2-1, with D perhaps TRBD1 (6 bases). The V gene lost 1 base and the J gene lost 6 bases, with 16 bases spanning the gap. The CDR3 is 16 residues long. The CDR3 nucleotides are TGTGCCAGCAGTTTAGAGACCGGGACAAGAAGCAATGAGCAGTTCTTC. Residues: CASSLETGTRSNEQFF.

This clonotype was counted many times. The chain is built from TRBV6-6 and TRBJ2-1; the D gene could be TRBD1 or TRBD2 (5 bases each). Trimming stripped 5 bases from V and 6 bases from J, with 17 bases between. The germline V gene has CDR1 MNHNY and CDR2 SVGAGI (reference sequence). The CDR3 consists of 15 residues. Here the CDR3 reads CASSLTAPRGNEQFF. For the CDR3, the DNA is TGTGCCAGCAGTCTCACAGCTCCGAGGGGCAATGAGCAGTTCTTC.

This clonotype has ten or more counts. The V call is TRBV7-2, the J call TRBJ2-3; TRBD2 aligns across 10 bases. Germline-derived CDR1 and CDR2 are SGHTA and FQGNSA. V gave up 4 bases and J gave up 2 bases; unmatched junction bases: 9. The CDR3 contains 17 residues. CDR3 sequence (DNA): TGTGCCAGCAGCTCCTTCCTTGGACTAGCGGCCACAGATACGCAGTATTTT. As protein: CASSSFLGLAATDTQYF.

The chain couples TRBV5-6 to TRBJ2-3, with D perhaps TRBD2 (5 bases). In germline, CDR1 is SGHDT, CDR2 YYEEEE. The CDR3 has 15 amino acids. With 4 bases removed from V and 2 bases from J, the gap between germline ends came to 14 bases. CDR3 sequence (DNA): TGTGCCAGCAGCAAAGAGCGGCCCGCCACAGATACGCAGTATTTT. Translated: CASSKERPATDTQYF.